The rows below give T cell receptor beta chains drawn from one sample of a study of Ad26.COV2.S vaccination and SARS-CoV-2 variants. Repertoires were generated with immunoSEQ multiplex PCR, while TCRdb's copy carries only in-frame clones and drops some. Altogether around 380,000 clones are present, 70% to 90% being singletons, with the ten largest covering approximately 3.7%. This specimen consisted of peripheral blood, obtained in a trial of Ad26.COV2.S vaccine versus placebo. The receptors were gathered from a person between 18 and 65 years old who received the Ad26.COV2.S COVID-19 vaccine or a placebo. Both conserved end residues are part of each CDR3. The order of the fields is D gene, J gene, clone size, V gene, CDR3 protein, CDR3 DNA. A D gene is named only where the DNA matches it firmly. Clone size is shown for a subset of rows, as once, few, many or a class of expanded clone.

TRBD1,TRBJ1-5,.,TRBV19,CASRQDRLHRNQPQHF,TGTGCCAGTAGGCAGGACAGGCTTCATCGAAATCAGCCCCAGCATTTT
TRBD2,TRBJ2-5,once,TRBV5-1,CASSLALSSGEETQYF,TGCGCCAGCAGCTTGGCCCTGTCTAGCGGGGAAGAGACCCAGTACTTC
TRBD2,TRBJ2-1,.,TRBV6-2/TRBV6-3,CASSYSLAGINEQFF,TGTGCCAGCAGTTACTCTCTAGCGGGGATCAATGAGCAGTTCTTC
.,TRBJ2-1,once,TRBV6-5,CASSYSRENEQFF,TGTGCCAGCAGTTACTCCCGGGAGAATGAGCAGTTCTTC
.,TRBJ2-7,.,TRBV6-2/TRBV6-3,CASSYRPTTYEQYF,TGTGCCAGCAGTTACCGACCTACAACCTACGAGCAGTACTTC
TRBD1,TRBJ1-6,.,TRBV2,CASSGTGALTNSPLHF,TGTGCCAGCAGTGGTACAGGGGCGCTAACCAATTCACCCCTCCACTTT
.,TRBJ1-2,.,TRBV6-6,CASSYAEGYGYTF,TGTGCCAGCAGTTACGCCGAGGGCTATGGCTACACCTTC
TRBD2,TRBJ2-3,.,TRBV5-5,CASSLDGGGARTQYF,TGTGCCAGCAGCTTGGACGGCGGGGGGGCCCGAACGCAGTATTTT
TRBD1,TRBJ1-2,.,TRBV10-2,CASRTPDRNYGYTF,TGCGCCAGCAGAACACCGGACAGGAACTATGGCTACACCTTC
.,TRBJ1-1,.,TRBV25-1,CASSEGGGVTEAFF,TGTGCCAGCAGTGAAGGGGGCGGTGTAACTGAAGCTTTCTTT
.,TRBJ1-1,.,TRBV6-6,CASRTAMNTEAFF,TGTGCCAGCCGGACGGCTATGAACACTGAAGCTTTCTTT
.,TRBJ1-4,.,TRBV20-1,CSASPRLHGANEKLFF,TGCAGTGCTAGTCCCCGACTACACGGAGCTAATGAAAAACTGTTTTTT
TRBD1,TRBJ1-2,.,TRBV3-1/TRBV3-2,CASSQRPGQGIANYGYTF,TGTGCCAGCAGCCAACGACCGGGACAGGGTATAGCCAACTATGGCTACACCTTC
.,TRBJ2-1,.,TRBV5-8,CASSLGPYNEQFF,TGTGCCAGCAGCCTGGGACCCTACAATGAGCAGTTCTTC
.,TRBJ1-6,.,TRBV6-1,CASSEGQSSYNSPLHF,TGTGCCAGCAGTGAAGGACAGAGCTCCTATAATTCACCCCTCCACTTT
.,TRBJ1-1,.,TRBV5-4,CASSYPGGAEAFF,TGTGCCAGCAGCTACCCGGGAGGGGCTGAAGCTTTCTTT
.,TRBJ2-7,once,TRBV19,CASSIASGGHEQYF,TGTGCCAGTAGTATAGCGAGCGGCGGGCACGAGCAGTACTTC
.,TRBJ1-1,.,TRBV6-5,CASSRQFENTEAFF,TGTGCCAGCAGTCGGCAGTTTGAGAACACTGAAGCTTTCTTT
.,TRBJ1-1,.,TRBV6-2/TRBV6-3,CASSYLRGGNTEAFF,TGTGCCAGCAGTTACCTAAGGGGGGGGAACACTGAAGCTTTCTTT
TRBD1,TRBJ1-5,once,TRBV19,CASRPTGNQPQHF,TGTGCCAGTAGACCGACAGGGAATCAGCCCCAGCATTTT
TRBD1,TRBJ1-6,few,TRBV19,CASSPGQYNSPLHF,TGTGCCAGTAGTCCGGGACAGTATAATTCACCCCTCCACTTT
.,TRBJ2-3,.,TRBV7-2,CASSVAWEITDTQYF,TGTGCCAGCAGCGTTGCCTGGGAGATCACAGATACGCAGTATTTT
TRBD2,TRBJ2-1,.,TRBV5-1,CASSLRTSGGYEQFF,TGCGCCAGCAGCTTACGGACTAGCGGGGGCTATGAGCAGTTCTTC
.,TRBJ2-6,.,TRBV12-5,CASEDSFSGANVLTF,TGTGCTAGTGAAGACAGCTTCTCTGGGGCCAACGTCCTGACTTTC
.,TRBJ1-5,.,TRBV11-2,CASSQNLGQPQHF,TGTGCCAGCAGCCAAAATCTGGGTCAGCCCCAGCATTTT
.,TRBJ1-5,once,TRBV27,CASSPISLRRDQPQHF,TGTGCCAGCAGCCCCATCTCCCTAAGACGGGATCAGCCCCAGCATTTT
TRBD1,TRBJ2-7,.,TRBV30,CAWSWTGSYEQYF,TGTGCCTGGAGTTGGACAGGGTCCTACGAGCAGTACTTC
.,TRBJ1-1,.,TRBV7-2,CASSLASRELAFF,TGTGCCAGCAGCTTAGCGTCCCGCGAGCTAGCTTTCTTT
.,TRBJ2-5,.,TRBV5-1,CASSLAEEPGGTQYF,TGCGCCAGCAGCTTGGCCGAGGAGCCCGGAGGGACCCAGTACTTC
.,TRBJ1-6,.,TRBV7-2,CASSLGQLDNSPLHF,TGTGCCAGCAGCTTAGGGCAGTTAGATAATTCACCCCTCCACTTT
.,TRBJ1-2,.,TRBV4-3,CASSRVQGPNYGYTF,TGCGCCAGCAGCCGGGTACAGGGCCCGAACTATGGCTACACCTTC
.,TRBJ2-2,.,TRBV6-5,CASSYEWPVLTGELFF,TGTGCCAGCAGTTATGAATGGCCAGTTCTAACCGGGGAGCTGTTTTTT
.,TRBJ1-4,.,TRBV2,CASSDKTVNEKLFF,TGTGCCAGCAGTGATAAGACAGTTAATGAAAAACTGTTTTTT
.,TRBJ2-5,.,TRBV10-3,CAISGGISETQYF,TGTGCCATCAGTGGGGGGATTTCAGAGACCCAGTACTTC
.,TRBJ2-6,once,TRBV5-1,CASSFGGFSGANVLTF,TGCGCCAGCAGCTTTGGGGGGTTCTCTGGGGCCAACGTCCTGACTTTC
TRBD1,TRBJ1-3,.,TRBV7-8,CASSPRTGSGNTIYF,TGTGCCAGCAGCCCTAGGACAGGCTCTGGAAACACCATATATTTT
.,TRBJ1-1,.,TRBV30,CAWKPRGVSGTEAFF,TGTGCCTGGAAACCCAGGGGTGTAAGTGGAACTGAAGCTTTCTTT
.,TRBJ2-5,.,TRBV6-5,CASISSSETQYF,TGTGCCAGCATCAGCTCGTCCGAGACCCAGTACTTC
.,TRBJ1-2,.,TRBV5-1,CASRGRLLNGYTF,TGCGCCAGCAGAGGCCGCCTGCTAAATGGCTACACCTTC
.,TRBJ2-1,.,TRBV11-2,CASSLGGGLGEQFF,TGTGCCAGCAGCTTAGGCGGAGGGTTAGGTGAGCAGTTCTTC
.,TRBJ1-4,.,TRBV27,CASSLFKGGEKLFF,TGTGCCAGCAGTTTGTTCAAGGGGGGCGAAAAACTGTTTTTT
.,TRBJ2-7,.,TRBV6-2/TRBV6-3,CASSHPTYEQYF,TGTGCCAGCAGTCATCCGACGTACGAGCAGTACTTC
.,TRBJ2-5,.,TRBV7-9,CASSLEVRLETQYF,TGTGCCAGCAGCTTAGAAGTTAGATTGGAGACCCAGTACTTC
TRBD2,TRBJ2-1,.,TRBV7-2,CASSSSLERGVLAGEQFF,TGTGCCAGCAGCTCCTCTCTGGAGCGGGGGGTCCTAGCGGGTGAGCAGTTCTTC
TRBD1,TRBJ2-7,.,TRBV5-6,CASSLRRGLYEQYF,TGTGCCAGCAGCTTGAGAAGGGGGCTTTACGAGCAGTACTTC
.,TRBJ1-6,.,TRBV7-2,CASSLARLGGTVNSPLHF,TGTGCCAGCAGCTTAGCTAGACTCGGCGGGACCGTCAATTCACCCCTCCACTTT
TRBD2,TRBJ2-5,.,TRBV3-1/TRBV3-2,CASSKEGTSLTMETQYF,TGTGCCAGCAGCAAAGAGGGGACTAGCCTGACGATGGAGACCCAGTACTTC
TRBD1,TRBJ1-4,few,TRBV5-5,CASSSGTENEKLFF,TGTGCCAGCAGCTCCGGGACAGAGAATGAAAAACTGTTTTTT